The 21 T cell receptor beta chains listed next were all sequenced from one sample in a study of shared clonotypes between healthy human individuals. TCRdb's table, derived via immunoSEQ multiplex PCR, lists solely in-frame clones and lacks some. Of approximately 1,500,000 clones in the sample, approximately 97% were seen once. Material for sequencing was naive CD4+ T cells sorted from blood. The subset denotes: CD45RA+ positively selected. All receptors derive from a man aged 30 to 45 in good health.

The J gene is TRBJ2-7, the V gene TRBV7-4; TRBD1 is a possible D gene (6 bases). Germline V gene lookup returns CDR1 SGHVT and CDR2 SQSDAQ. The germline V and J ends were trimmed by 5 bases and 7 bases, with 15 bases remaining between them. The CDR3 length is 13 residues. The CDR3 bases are TGTGCCAGCAGCCGGACAGACAGTTGGGAGCAGTACTTC. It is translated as CASSRTDSWEQYF.

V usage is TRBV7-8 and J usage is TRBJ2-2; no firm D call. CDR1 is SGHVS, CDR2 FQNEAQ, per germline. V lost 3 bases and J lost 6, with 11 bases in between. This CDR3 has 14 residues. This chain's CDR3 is CASSFSLFAGELFF. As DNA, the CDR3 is TGTGCCAGCAGCTTTTCCCTTTTTGCCGGGGAGCTGTTTTTT.

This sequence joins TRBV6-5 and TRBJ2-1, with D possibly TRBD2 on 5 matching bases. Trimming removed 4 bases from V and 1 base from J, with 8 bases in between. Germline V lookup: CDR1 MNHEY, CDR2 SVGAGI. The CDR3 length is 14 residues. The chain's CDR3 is CASSSEGSYNEQFF. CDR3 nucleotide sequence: TGTGCCAGCAGTTCCGAGGGTTCCTACAATGAGCAGTTCTTC.

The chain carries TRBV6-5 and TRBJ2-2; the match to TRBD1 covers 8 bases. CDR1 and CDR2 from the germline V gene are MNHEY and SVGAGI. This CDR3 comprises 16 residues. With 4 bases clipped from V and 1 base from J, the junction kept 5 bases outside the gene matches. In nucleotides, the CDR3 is TGTGCCAGCAGTTTCCAGGGGGCGCGGAACACCGGGGAGCTGTTTTTT. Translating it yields CASSFQGARNTGELFF.

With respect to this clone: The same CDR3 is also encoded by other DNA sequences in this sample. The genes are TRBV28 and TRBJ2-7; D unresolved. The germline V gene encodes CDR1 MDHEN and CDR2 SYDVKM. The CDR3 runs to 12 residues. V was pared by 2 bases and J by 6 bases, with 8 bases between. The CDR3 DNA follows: TGTGCCAGCAGTTTAGGCGGATCCGAGCAGTACTTC. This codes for CASSLGGSEQYF.

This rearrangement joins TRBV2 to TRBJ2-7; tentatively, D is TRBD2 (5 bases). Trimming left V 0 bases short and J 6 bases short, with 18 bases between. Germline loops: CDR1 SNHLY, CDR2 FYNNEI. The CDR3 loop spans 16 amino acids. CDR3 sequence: CASSEALRRTSGEQYF. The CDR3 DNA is TGTGCCAGCAGTGAAGCGCTTCGGAGGACCAGCGGCGAGCAGTACTTC.

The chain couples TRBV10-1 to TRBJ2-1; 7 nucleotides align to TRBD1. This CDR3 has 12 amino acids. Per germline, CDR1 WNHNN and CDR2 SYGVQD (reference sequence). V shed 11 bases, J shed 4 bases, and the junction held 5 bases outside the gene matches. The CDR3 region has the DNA TGCGCCTCCGGGACAGATTACAATGAGCAGTTCTTC. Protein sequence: CASGTDYNEQFF.

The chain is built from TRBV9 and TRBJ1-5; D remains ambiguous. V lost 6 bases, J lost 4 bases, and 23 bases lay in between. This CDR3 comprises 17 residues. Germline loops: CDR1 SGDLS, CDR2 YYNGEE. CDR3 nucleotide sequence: TGTGCCAGCAACCTCCCCGGACTTGGGCAGCTAAATCAGCCCCAGCATTTT. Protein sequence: CASNLPGLGQLNQPQHF.

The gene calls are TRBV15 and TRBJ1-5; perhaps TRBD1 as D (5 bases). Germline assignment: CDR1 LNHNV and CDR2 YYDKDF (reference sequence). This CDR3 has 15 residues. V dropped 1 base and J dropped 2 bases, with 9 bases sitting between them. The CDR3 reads CATSRGQFGNQPQHF. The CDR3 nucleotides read TGTGCCACCAGCAGAGGACAGTTTGGCAATCAGCCCCAGCATTTT. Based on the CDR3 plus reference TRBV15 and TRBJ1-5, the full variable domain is DAMVIQNPRYQVTQFGKPVTLSCSQTLNHNVMYWYQQKSSQAPKLLFHYYDKDFNNEADTPDNFQSRRPNTSFCFLDIRSPGLGDTAMYLCATSRGQFGNQPQHFGDGTRLSIL.

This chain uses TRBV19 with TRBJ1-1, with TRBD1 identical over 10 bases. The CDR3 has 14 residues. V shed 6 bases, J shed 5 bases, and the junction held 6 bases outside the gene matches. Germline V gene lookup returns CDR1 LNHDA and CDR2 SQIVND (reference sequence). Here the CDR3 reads CASSRGQGVTEAFF. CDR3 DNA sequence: TGTGCCAGTAGCCGCGGACAGGGGGTTACTGAAGCTTTCTTT.

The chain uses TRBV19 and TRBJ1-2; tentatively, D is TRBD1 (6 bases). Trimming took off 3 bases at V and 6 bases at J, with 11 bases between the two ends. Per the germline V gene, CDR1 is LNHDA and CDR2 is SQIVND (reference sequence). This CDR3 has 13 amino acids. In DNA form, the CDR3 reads TGTGCCAGTAGTATCTTGGGGGGCAATGGCTACACCTTC. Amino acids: CASSILGGNGYTF.

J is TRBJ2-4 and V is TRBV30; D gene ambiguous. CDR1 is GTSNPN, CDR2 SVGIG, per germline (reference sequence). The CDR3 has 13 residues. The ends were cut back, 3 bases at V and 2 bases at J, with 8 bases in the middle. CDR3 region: CAWSPSTKNIQYF. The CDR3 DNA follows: TGTGCCTGGAGCCCTAGTACCAAAAACATTCAGTACTTC.

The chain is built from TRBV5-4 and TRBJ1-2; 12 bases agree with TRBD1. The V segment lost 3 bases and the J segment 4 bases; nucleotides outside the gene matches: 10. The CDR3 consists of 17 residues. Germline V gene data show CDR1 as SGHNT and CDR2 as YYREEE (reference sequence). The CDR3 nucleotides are TGTGCCAGCAGCTCGCGTACGGGACAGGGGGCCAGCTATGGCTACACCTTC. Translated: CASSSRTGQGASYGYTF. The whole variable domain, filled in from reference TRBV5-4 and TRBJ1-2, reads ETGVTQSPTHLIKTRGQQVTLRCSSQSGHNTVSWYQQALGQGPQFIFQYYREEENGRGNFPPRFSGLQFPNYSSELNVNALELDDSALYLCASSSRTGQGASYGYTFGSGTRLTVV.

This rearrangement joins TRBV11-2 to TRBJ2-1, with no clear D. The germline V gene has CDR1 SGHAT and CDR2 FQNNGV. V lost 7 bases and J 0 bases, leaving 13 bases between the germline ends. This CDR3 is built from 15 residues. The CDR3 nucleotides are TGTGCCAGCACGCCTCGGGTGAGCTCCTACAATGAGCAGTTCTTC. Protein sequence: CASTPRVSSYNEQFF. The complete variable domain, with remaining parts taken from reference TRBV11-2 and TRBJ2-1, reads EAGVAQSPRYKIIEKRQSVAFWCNPISGHATLYWYQQILGQGPKLLIQFQNNGVVDDSQLPKDRFSAERLKGVDSTLKIQPAKLEDSAVYLCASTPRVSSYNEQFFGPGTRLTVL.

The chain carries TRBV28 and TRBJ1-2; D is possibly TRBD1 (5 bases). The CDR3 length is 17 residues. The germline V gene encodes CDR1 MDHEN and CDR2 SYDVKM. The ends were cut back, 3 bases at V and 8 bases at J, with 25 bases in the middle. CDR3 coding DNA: TGTGCCAGCAGTTTGGGGGACGTGGGCAGTCAAGGAAGGGGCTACACCTTC. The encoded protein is CASSLGDVGSQGRGYTF.

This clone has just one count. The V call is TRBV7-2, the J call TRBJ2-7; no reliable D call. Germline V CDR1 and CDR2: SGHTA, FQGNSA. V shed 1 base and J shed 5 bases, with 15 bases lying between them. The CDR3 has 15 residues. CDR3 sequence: CASSLGGWTNDEQYF. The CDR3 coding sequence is TGTGCCAGCAGCTTAGGCGGATGGACGAACGACGAGCAGTACTTC.

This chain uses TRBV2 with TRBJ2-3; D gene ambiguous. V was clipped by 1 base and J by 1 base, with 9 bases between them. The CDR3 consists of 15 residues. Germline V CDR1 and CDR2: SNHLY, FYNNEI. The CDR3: CASSEELWGTDTQYF. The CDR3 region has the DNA TGTGCCAGCAGTGAAGAGTTGTGGGGCACAGATACGCAGTATTTT.

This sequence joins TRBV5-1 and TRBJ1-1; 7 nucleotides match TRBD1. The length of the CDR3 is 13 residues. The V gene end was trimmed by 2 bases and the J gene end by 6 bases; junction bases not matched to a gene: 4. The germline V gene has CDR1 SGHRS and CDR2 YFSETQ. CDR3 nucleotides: TGCGCCAGCAGCTTTACCGGGACAGCTGAAGCTTTCTTT. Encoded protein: CASSFTGTAEAFF.

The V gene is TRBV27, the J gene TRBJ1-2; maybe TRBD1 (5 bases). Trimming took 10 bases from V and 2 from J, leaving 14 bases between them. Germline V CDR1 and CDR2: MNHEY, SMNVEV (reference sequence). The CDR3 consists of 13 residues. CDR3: CATGTARNYGYTF. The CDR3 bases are TGTGCCACCGGGACCGCTAGGAACTATGGCTACACCTTC.

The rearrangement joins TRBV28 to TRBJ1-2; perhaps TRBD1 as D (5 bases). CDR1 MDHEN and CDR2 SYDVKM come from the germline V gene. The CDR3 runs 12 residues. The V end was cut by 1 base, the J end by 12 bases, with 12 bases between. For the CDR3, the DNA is TGTGCCAGCAGTTTATTCCAGGGCTTTAACACCTTC. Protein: CASSLFQGFNTF.

CDR3 protein: CAISEVSRGNYNEQFF. The CDR3 DNA reads TGTGCCATCAGTGAGGTCTCGCGGGGGAACTACAATGAGCAGTTCTTC. The gene calls are TRBV10-3 and TRBJ2-1, with 7 bases that match TRBD2. This CDR3 spans 16 amino acids. Germline CDR1 and CDR2: ENHRY and SYGVKD. J lost 3 bases, V lost 2 bases, and 7 bases had no gene match.